One and the same sample provided the 27 T cell receptor beta chains below, sequenced in a study of cytomegalovirus exposure and HLA in healthy donors. Researchers ran the PCR with 60 Vbeta and 13 Jbeta primers. Only in-frame clones appear in the TCRdb table, and some are missing; sequencing was by immunoSEQ multiplex PCR. The sample yields over 150,000 clones, approximately 80% seen once. The sequenced material came from PBMCs. The receptors were sampled from a man aged 30 to 45 in good health and CMV-seropositive.

This sequence joins TRBV29-1 and TRBJ1-6; 7 bases are shared with TRBD1. Germline CDR1 SQVTM, CDR2 ANQGSEA. V shed 8 bases, J shed 10 bases, and the junction held 14 bases outside the gene matches. The CDR3 has 14 residues. CDR3 in amino acids: CSLTTDRVQSPLHF. The CDR3 DNA is TGCAGCCTCACCACCGACAGGGTTCAATCACCCCTCCACTTT. The whole variable domain, remainder taken from reference TRBV29-1 and TRBJ1-6, is SAVISQKPSRDICQRGTSLTIQCQVDSQVTMMFWYRQQPGQSLTLIATANQGSEATYESGFVIDKFPISRPNLTFSTLTVSNMSPEDSSIYLCSLTTDRVQSPLHFGNGTRLTVT.

V usage is TRBV6-1 and J usage is TRBJ2-1; 9 positions match TRBD2. CDR1 MNHNS and CDR2 SASEGT come from the germline V gene. J lost 1 base, V lost 2 bases, and 3 bases had no gene match. The CDR3 runs to 16 residues. Here the CDR3 DNA reads TGTGCCAGCAGTGAAAGTAGCGGGGGTTCCTACAATGAGCAGTTCTTC. This sequence encodes CASSESSGGSYNEQFF.

The chain joins TRBV27 to TRBJ2-2, with 8 bases fitting TRBD1. CDR3 length: 17 amino acids. With V trimmed by 2 bases and J by 6 bases, 11 bases remained unmatched. CDR1 and CDR2 (germline): MNHEY, SMNVEV (reference sequence). CDR3 loop: CASSLRQGAPIPGELFF. The CDR3 nucleotides are TGTGCCAGCAGTTTAAGGCAGGGGGCCCCCATCCCCGGGGAGCTGTTTTTT.

This chain links TRBV6-5 with TRBJ1-2, with TRBD1 matching over 7 bases. J was trimmed by 4 bases and V by 2 bases; bases with no gene match: 4. Germline CDR1 MNHEY, CDR2 SVGAGI. The CDR3 has 14 amino acids. CDR3 in amino acids: CASSYDRVTYGYTF. CDR3 DNA sequence: TGTGCCAGCAGTTACGACAGGGTTACCTATGGCTACACCTTC.

CDR3 protein: CASRAQAGNQPQHF. For the CDR3, the DNA is TGTGCCAGCAGGGCCCAAGCGGGCAATCAGCCCCAGCATTTT. The rearrangement links TRBV6-1 to TRBJ1-5, with no clear D. CDR1 is MNHNS, CDR2 SASEGT, per germline. The CDR3 sequence is 14 residues long. V dropped 6 bases and J dropped 2 bases, with 11 bases sitting between them.

V usage is TRBV6-5 and J usage is TRBJ2-7, with D tentatively TRBD2 (5 bases). The CDR3 runs 14 residues. Trimming pared 0 bases from V and 4 bases from J, leaving 10 bases between. Germline values: CDR1 MNHEY, CDR2 SVGAGI. The CDR3 DNA reads as TGTGCCAGCAGTTACTCTCTGGGGAGATACGAGCAGTACTTC. The encoded protein is CASSYSLGRYEQYF.

The V call is TRBV7-2, the J call TRBJ2-5; 9 bases are a match to TRBD2. The length of the CDR3 is 15 residues. CDR1 is SGHTA and CDR2 is FQGNSA in the germline V gene. V lost 1 base to trimming and J lost 2 bases; unmatched junction nucleotides: 2. The CDR3 DNA follows: TGTGCCAGCAGCTTAGGGGCGGGGGGGCAAGAGACCCAGTACTTC. Amino acid sequence: CASSLGAGGQETQYF.

This chain links TRBV6-5 with TRBJ1-2; D not resolved. Germline V gene data show CDR1 as MNHEY and CDR2 as SVGAGI. V was pared by 4 bases and J by 4 bases, with 13 bases between. The CDR3 is 14 amino acids. DNA for the CDR3: TGTGCCAGCAGTTGGTCGAGATCCTCCTATGGCTACACCTTC. Translating it yields CASSWSRSSYGYTF.

J is TRBJ2-1 and V is TRBV7-2, with 10 bases fitting TRBD2. This CDR3 contains 17 residues. In germline, CDR1 is SGHTA, CDR2 FQGNSA. With 3 bases clipped from V and 5 bases from J, the junction kept 10 bases outside the gene matches. CDR3 nucleotide sequence: TGTGCCAGCAGCTTCCGTCAGAGCGGGGGGGAGGACAATGAGCAGTTCTTC. Translation: CASSFRQSGGEDNEQFF.

The CDR3 DNA reads TGTGCCAGCAGCTTTTGGAATGGCGGGACAGGGGTTCGCGGAAACACCATATATTTT. It is translated as CASSFWNGGTGVRGNTIYF. V gene TRBV11-2 combines with J gene TRBJ1-3; 10 bases are shared with TRBD1. The germline V gene encodes CDR1 SGHAT and CDR2 FQNNGV. V lost 3 bases and J lost 4; bases outside the gene matches: 15. This CDR3 comprises 19 residues.

The J gene is TRBJ2-5, the V gene TRBV5-4; TRBD2 aligns across 13 bases. The V gene end was trimmed by 2 bases and the J gene end by 9 bases; junction bases not matched to a gene: 4. Germline V gives CDR1 SGHNT, CDR2 YYREEE (reference sequence). This CDR3 is built from 14 residues. CDR3 nucleotide sequence: TGTGCCAGCAGCTTTGGGACTAGCGGGGTGGCCCAGTACTTC. Protein product: CASSFGTSGVAQYF.

The chain has TRBV5-5 and TRBJ1-5; possible D gene TRBD1, 6 bases. CDR1 and CDR2 from the germline V gene are SGHKS and YYEKEE (reference sequence). V shed 1 base and J shed 5 bases, with 10 bases lying between them. The CDR3 has 14 residues. DNA of the CDR3: TGTGCCAGCAGCTTGCAGGGGATTGATCAGCCCCAGCATTTT. This codes for CASSLQGIDQPQHF.

The J gene is TRBJ2-7, the V gene TRBV6-5; 7 bases are shared with TRBD1. The ends lost 5 bases at V and 9 bases at J; junction bases unmatched: 13. This CDR3 has 14 residues. Looked up from germline, CDR1 is MNHEY and CDR2 is SVGAGI. In DNA form, the CDR3 reads TGTGCCAGCAGTCCCAGAGGCCACAGGGGTAGGCAGTACTTC. Residues: CASSPRGHRGRQYF.

The chain links TRBV4-1 to TRBJ1-4, with D hard to call. The CDR3 has 14 residues. Germline lookup yields CDR1 MGHRA and CDR2 YSYEKL. The V end lost 4 bases, the J end lost 6 bases, and 12 bases lay between the germline ends. The DNA of the CDR3 is TGCGCCAGCAGCCCCCTGGAGGGCGATGAAAAACTGTTTTTT. Translating it yields CASSPLEGDEKLFF.

This clone appeared a single time. The chain couples TRBV6-1 to TRBJ2-2; the match to TRBD1 covers 7 bases. J lost 1 base, V lost 7 bases, and 3 bases had no gene match. The CDR3 totals 14 residues. Germline V gives CDR1 MNHNS, CDR2 SASEGT. In DNA, the CDR3 is TGTGCCAGCACTAACAGGGGGAACACCGGGGAGCTGTTTTTT. It is translated as CASTNRGNTGELFF.

The rearrangement joins TRBV30 to TRBJ1-6; D not resolved. In germline, CDR1 is GTSNPN, CDR2 SVGIG (reference sequence). The ends were cut back, 0 bases at V and 10 bases at J, with 13 bases in the middle. The CDR3 extends over 14 amino acids. CDR3 nucleotide sequence: TGTGCCTGGAGTGTAGACCTAGGGAGCTCACCCCTCCACTTT. This codes for CAWSVDLGSSPLHF.

This chain uses TRBV6-1 with TRBJ1-1; 8 bases are shared with TRBD1. Germline CDR1 MNHNS, CDR2 SASEGT. CDR3 length: 14 residues. The V gene end was trimmed by 7 bases and the J gene end by 3 bases; junction bases not matched to a gene: 7. CDR3 in amino acids: CASKTRGLDTEAFF. CDR3 nucleotides: TGTGCCAGCAAAACCAGGGGGCTAGACACTGAAGCTTTCTTT.

The CDR3 spells CASSTTSGQQPQHF. In DNA form, the CDR3 reads TGTGCCAGCTCCACCACGTCAGGGCAGCAGCCCCAGCATTTT. This chain joins TRBV18 and TRBJ1-5; D might be TRBD1 (5 bases). V lost 6 bases to trimming and J lost 7 bases, with 16 bases between them. Germline assignment: CDR1 KGHSH and CDR2 LQKENI. CDR3 length: 14 residues.

This chain links TRBV16 with TRBJ1-5, with D possibly matching TRBD1 (6 bases). This CDR3 has 18 amino acids. Trimming shortened V by 2 bases and J by 1 base, and 18 bases separated the two germline ends. The germline CDR1 and CDR2 sequences are KGHSY and FQNENV. CDR3 sequence reads: CASSQQGIRLLSNQPQHF. The CDR3 nucleotides are TGTGCCAGCAGCCAACAGGGGATTAGGTTGTTGAGCAATCAGCCCCAGCATTTT.

This chain links TRBV13 with TRBJ2-7; D is perhaps TRBD1 (6 bases). The ends were cut back, 3 bases at V and 7 bases at J, with 7 bases in the middle. This CDR3 comprises 11 residues. In germline, CDR1 is PRHDT, CDR2 FYEKMQ (reference sequence). CDR3 nucleotide sequence: TGTGCCAGCAGCTTGAGGGGGGAGCAGTACTTC. It translates to CASSLRGEQYF.

The rearrangement joins TRBV4-1 to TRBJ1-1; 7 bases align to TRBD1. The CDR3 sequence is 15 residues long. The V segment lost 3 bases and the J segment 6 bases; nucleotides outside the gene matches: 10. CDR1 is MGHRA, CDR2 YSYEKL, per germline. The CDR3: CASSQVDRDDPEAFF. CDR3 DNA: TGCGCCAGCAGCCAGGTAGACAGGGATGATCCTGAAGCTTTCTTT.

CDR3 sequence (DNA): TGTGCCAGCAGCGTCACCGGACAGTGGGAAGAGACCCAGTACTTC. It translates to CASSVTGQWEETQYF. The rearrangement links TRBV9 to TRBJ2-5; D is possibly TRBD1 (6 bases). The CDR3 is 15 residues long. Germline V CDR1 and CDR2: SGDLS, YYNGEE. Deletions cut 2 bases from V and 3 bases from J, with 14 bases between.

The chain recombines TRBV2 with TRBJ2-5; the match to TRBD1 covers 12 bases. The trim removed 4 bases at V and 5 bases at J, leaving 8 bases unmatched. The CDR3 sequence is 16 residues long. Germline CDR1 reads SNHLY; CDR2 reads FYNNEI. CDR3 in amino acids: CASSAQGTGGRETQYF. The CDR3 region has the DNA TGTGCCAGCAGTGCTCAAGGGACAGGGGGCCGGGAGACCCAGTACTTC.

The CDR3 region is CASSLPEVRYEQYF. The CDR3 DNA follows: TGTGCCAGCAGCCTTCCAGAGGTACGCTACGAGCAGTACTTC. V usage is TRBV7-9 and J usage is TRBJ2-7; no reliable D call. The V end was cut by 5 bases, the J end by 3 bases, with 14 bases between. Germline lookup yields CDR1 SEHNR and CDR2 FQNEAQ (reference sequence). The CDR3 runs to 14 residues.

The V and J genes are TRBV28 and TRBJ1-6; D is unclear. V lost 3 bases and J 5 bases, leaving 8 bases between the germline ends. CDR3 length equals 14 residues. Per germline, CDR1 MDHEN and CDR2 SYDVKM. In DNA form, the CDR3 reads TGTGCCAGCAGTTTGGGCACTGATAATTCACCCCTCCACTTT. Its protein is CASSLGTDNSPLHF. The full variable domain, its missing parts supplied by reference TRBV28 and TRBJ1-6, is DVKVTQSSRYLVKRTGEKVFLECVQDMDHENMFWYRQDPGLGLRLIYFSYDVKMKEKGDIPEGYSVSREKKERFSLILESASTNQTSMYLCASSLGTDNSPLHFGNGTRLTVT.

This clone was counted between two and nine times. The CDR3 nucleotides are TGTGCCAGCAGCTTCCTGAGACAGGGGGGTACAGATACGCAGTATTTT. Amino acids: CASSFLRQGGTDTQYF. V usage is TRBV5-5 and J usage is TRBJ2-3, with TRBD1 identical over 9 bases. The germline CDR1 and CDR2 sequences are SGHKS and YYEKEE (reference sequence). CDR3 length: 16 amino acids. With 2 bases clipped from V and 3 bases from J, the junction kept 7 bases outside the gene matches.

The genes are TRBV9 and TRBJ2-7; a possible D gene is TRBD2 (6 bases). The germline V gene encodes CDR1 SGDLS and CDR2 YYNGEE. V lost 0 bases, J lost 6 bases, and 16 bases lay in between. The CDR3 is made up of 15 amino acids. The CDR3 protein is CASSVEGGGVIEQYF. The CDR3 region has the DNA TGTGCCAGCAGCGTAGAAGGCGGAGGGGTGATCGAGCAGTACTTC.